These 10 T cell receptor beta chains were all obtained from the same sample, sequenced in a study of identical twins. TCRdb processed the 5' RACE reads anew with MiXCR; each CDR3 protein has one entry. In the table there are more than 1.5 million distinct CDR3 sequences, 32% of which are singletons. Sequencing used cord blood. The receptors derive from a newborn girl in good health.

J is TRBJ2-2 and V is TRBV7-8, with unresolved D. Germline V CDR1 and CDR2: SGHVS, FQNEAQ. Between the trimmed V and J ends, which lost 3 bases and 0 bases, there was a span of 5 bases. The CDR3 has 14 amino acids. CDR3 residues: CASSFDTNTGELFF. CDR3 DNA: TGTGCCAGCAGCTTCGACACGAACACCGGGGAGCTGTTTTTT.

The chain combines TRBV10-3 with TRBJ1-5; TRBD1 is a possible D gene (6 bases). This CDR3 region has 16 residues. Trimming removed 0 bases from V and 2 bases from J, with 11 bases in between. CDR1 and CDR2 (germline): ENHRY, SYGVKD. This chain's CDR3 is CAISESQGKGNQPQHF. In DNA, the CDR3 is TGTGCCATCAGTGAGTCACAGGGAAAGGGCAATCAGCCCCAGCATTTT.

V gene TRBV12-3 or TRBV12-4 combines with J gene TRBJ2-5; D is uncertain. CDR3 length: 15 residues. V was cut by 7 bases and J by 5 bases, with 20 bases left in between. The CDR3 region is CASTHVPGLDETQYF. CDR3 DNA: TGTGCCAGCACTCACGTCCCAGGTTTGGATGAGACCCAGTACTTC.

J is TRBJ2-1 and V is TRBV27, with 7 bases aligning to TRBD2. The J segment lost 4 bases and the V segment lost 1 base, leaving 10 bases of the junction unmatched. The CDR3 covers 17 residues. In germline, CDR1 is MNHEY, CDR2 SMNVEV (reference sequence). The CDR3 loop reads CASSLWASGVGYNEQFF. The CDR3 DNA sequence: TGTGCCAGCAGTTTATGGGCTAGCGGAGTCGGATACAATGAGCAGTTCTTC.

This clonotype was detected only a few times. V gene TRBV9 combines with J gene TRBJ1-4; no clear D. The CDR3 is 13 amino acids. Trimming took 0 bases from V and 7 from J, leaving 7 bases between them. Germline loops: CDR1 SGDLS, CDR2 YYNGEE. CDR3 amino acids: CASSVELREKLFF. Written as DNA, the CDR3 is TGTGCCAGCAGCGTAGAATTGCGTGAAAAACTGTTTTTT. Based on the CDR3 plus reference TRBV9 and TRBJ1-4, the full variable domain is DSGVTQTPKHLITATGQRVTLRCSPRSGDLSVYWYQQSLDQGLQFLIQYYNGEERAKGNILERFSAQQFPDLHSELNLSSLELGDSALYFCASSVELREKLFFGSGTQLSVL.

The chain's CDR3 is CSARGAQGTGGSHYNEQFF. The CDR3 DNA reads TGCAGTGCTAGAGGGGCTCAAGGTACGGGAGGGTCCCACTACAATGAGCAGTTCTTC. J is TRBJ2-1 and V is TRBV20-1; 8 bases line up with TRBD2. Trimming removed 1 base from V and 3 bases from J; junction bases left unmatched: 17. CDR3 length equals 19 residues. Germline V gene sequence: CDR1 DFQATT, CDR2 SNEGSKA (reference sequence).

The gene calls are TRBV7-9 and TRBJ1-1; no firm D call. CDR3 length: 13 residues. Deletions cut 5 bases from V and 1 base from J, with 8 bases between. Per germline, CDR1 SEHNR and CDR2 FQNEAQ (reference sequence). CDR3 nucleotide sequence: TGTGCCAGCAGCGTCACCCAGAACACTGAAGCTTTCTTT. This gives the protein CASSVTQNTEAFF.

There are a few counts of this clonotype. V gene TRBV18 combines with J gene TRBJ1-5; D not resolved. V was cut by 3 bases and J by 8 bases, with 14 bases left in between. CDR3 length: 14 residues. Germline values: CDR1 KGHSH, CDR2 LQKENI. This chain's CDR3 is CASSPDIVGEPQHF. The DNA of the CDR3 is TGTGCCAGCTCACCCGACATCGTAGGTGAGCCCCAGCATTTT.

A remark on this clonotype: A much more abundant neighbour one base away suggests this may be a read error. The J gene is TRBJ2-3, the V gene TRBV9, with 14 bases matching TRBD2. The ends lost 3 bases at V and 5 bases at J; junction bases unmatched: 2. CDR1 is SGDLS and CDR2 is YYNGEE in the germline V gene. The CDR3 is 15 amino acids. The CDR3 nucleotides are TGTGCCAGCAGCGCCGGGACTAGCGGGAGAGATACGCAGTATTTT. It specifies CASSAGTSGRDTQYF. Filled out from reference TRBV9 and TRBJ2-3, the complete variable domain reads DSGVTQTPKHLITATGQRVTLRCSPRSGDLSVYWYQQSLDQGLQFLIQYYNGEERAKGNILERFSAQQFPDLHSELNLSSLELGDSALYFCASSAGTSGRDTQYFGPGTRLTVL.

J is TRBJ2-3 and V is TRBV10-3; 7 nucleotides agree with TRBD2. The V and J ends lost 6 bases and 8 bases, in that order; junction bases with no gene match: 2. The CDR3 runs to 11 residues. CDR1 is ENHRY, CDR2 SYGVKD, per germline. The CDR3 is CAISPSGTQYF. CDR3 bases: TGTGCCATCAGCCCTAGCGGTACGCAGTATTTT.